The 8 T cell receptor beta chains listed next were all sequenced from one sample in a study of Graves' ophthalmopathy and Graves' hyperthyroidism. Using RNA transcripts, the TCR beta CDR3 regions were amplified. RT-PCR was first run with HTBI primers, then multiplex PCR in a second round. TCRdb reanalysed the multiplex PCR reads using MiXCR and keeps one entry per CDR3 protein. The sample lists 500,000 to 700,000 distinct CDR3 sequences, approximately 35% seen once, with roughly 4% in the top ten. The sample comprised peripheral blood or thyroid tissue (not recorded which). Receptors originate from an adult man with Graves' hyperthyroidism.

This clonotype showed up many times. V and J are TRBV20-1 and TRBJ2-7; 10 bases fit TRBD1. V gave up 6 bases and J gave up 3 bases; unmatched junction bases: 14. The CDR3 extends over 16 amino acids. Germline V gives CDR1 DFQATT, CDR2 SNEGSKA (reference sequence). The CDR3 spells CSARDRGGIRFYEQYF. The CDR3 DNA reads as TGCAGTGCAAGGGACAGGGGCGGGATCCGGTTCTACGAGCAGTACTTC.

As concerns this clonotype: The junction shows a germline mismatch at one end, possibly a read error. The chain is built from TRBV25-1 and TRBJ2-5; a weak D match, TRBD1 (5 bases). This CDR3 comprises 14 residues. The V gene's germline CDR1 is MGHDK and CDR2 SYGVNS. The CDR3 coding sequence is TGTACCAGCAGTCCCCTAGTGCGACAGGAGACCCAGTACTTC. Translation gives CTSSPLVRQETQYF.

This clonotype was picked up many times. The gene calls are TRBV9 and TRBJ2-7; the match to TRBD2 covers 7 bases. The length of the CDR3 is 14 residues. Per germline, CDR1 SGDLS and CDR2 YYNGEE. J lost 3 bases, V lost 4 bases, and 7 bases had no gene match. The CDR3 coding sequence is TGTGCCAGCAGCTTCCTAGCGGAGAGCTACGAGCAGTACTTC. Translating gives CASSFLAESYEQYF.

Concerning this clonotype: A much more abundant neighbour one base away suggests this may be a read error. CDR3 protein: CASSLSQDSEAFF. The CDR3 DNA follows: TGTGCCAGCAGCCTAAGCCAGGACTCTGAAGCTTTCTTT. This sequence joins TRBV12-3 or TRBV12-4 and TRBJ1-1, with D uncertain. The CDR3 spans 13 residues. The germline V and J ends were trimmed by 6 bases and 6 bases, with 14 bases remaining between them.

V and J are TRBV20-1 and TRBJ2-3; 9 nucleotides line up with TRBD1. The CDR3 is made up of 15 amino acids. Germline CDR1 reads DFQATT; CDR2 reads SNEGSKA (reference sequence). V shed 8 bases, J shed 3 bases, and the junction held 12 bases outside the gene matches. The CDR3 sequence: CSIYWDRALTDTQYF. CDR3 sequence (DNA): TGCAGTATCTATTGGGACAGGGCTTTGACAGATACGCAGTATTTT.

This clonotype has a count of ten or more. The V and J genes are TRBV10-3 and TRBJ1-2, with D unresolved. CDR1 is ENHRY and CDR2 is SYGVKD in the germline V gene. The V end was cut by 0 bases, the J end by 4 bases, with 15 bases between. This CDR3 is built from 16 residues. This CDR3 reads CAISESGRPTPYGYTF. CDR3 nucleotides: TGTGCCATCAGTGAGTCGGGTAGGCCGACGCCCTATGGCTACACCTTC.

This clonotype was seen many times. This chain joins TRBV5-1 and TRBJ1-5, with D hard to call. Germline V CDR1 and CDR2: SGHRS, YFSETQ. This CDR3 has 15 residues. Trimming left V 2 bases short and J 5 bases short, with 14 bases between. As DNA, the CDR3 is TGCGCCAGCAGCTTAACACCAAGCTCGGATCAGCCCCAGCATTTT. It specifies CASSLTPSSDQPQHF.

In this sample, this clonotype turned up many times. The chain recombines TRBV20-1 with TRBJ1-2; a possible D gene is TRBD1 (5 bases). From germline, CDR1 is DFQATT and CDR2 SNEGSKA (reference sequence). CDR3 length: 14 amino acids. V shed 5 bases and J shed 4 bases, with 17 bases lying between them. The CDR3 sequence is CSARSGPPFYGYTF. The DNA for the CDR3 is TGCAGTGCTCGATCGGGACCGCCGTTCTATGGCTACACCTTC.